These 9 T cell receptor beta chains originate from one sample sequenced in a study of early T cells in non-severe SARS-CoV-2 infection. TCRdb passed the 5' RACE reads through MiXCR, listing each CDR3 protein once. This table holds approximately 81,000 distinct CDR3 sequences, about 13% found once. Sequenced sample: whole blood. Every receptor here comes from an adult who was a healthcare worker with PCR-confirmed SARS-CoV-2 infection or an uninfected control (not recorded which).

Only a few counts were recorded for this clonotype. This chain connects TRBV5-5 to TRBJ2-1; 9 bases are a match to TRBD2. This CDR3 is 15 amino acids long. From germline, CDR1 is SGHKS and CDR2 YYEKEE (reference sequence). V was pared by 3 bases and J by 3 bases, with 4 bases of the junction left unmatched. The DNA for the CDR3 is TGTGCCAGCAGCTCCTTAGCGGGAGACTACAATGAGCAGTTCTTC. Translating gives CASSSLAGDYNEQFF.

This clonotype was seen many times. As DNA, the CDR3 is TGCGCCAGCAGCTTGTCGGTGCGTGACACTGAAGCTTTCTTT. Translating gives CASSLSVRDTEAFF. This chain joins TRBV5-1 and TRBJ1-1, with no clear D. V dropped 1 base and J dropped 3 bases, with 10 bases sitting between them. The CDR3 loop spans 14 amino acids. Germline V gene data show CDR1 as SGHRS and CDR2 as YFSETQ.

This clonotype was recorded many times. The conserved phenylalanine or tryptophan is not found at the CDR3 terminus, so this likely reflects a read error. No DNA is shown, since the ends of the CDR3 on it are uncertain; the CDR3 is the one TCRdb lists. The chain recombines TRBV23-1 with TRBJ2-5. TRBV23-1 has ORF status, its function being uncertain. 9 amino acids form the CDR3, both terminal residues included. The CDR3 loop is CASGETGFV.

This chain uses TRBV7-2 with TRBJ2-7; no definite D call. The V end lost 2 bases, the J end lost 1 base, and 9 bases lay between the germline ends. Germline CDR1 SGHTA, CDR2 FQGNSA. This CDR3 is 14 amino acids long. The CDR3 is CASSLSYTSYEQYF. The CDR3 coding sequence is TGTGCCAGCAGCTTATCGTATACTTCCTACGAGCAGTACTTC.

The CDR3 region is CARLGQGYGYTF. The CDR3 DNA is TGTGCCAGGCTCGGACAGGGCTATGGCTACACCTTC. The J gene is TRBJ1-2, the V gene TRBV2; TRBD1 matches 8 bases. CDR3 length: 12 residues. The germline CDR1 and CDR2 sequences are SNHLY and FYNNEI. V trimming: 9 bases; J trimming: 4 bases; junction bases outside the gene matches: 4.

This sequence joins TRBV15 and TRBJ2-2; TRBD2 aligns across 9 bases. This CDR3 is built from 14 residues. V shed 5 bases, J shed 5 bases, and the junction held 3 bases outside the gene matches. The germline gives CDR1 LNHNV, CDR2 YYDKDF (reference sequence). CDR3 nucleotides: TGTGCCACCAGCGGGACTAGCACAACCGGGGAGCTGTTTTTT. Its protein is CATSGTSTTGELFF. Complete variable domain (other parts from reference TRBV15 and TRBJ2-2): DAMVIQNPRYQVTQFGKPVTLSCSQTLNHNVMYWYQQKSSQAPKLLFHYYDKDFNNEADTPDNFQSRRPNTSFCFLDIRSPGLGDTAMYLCATSGTSTTGELFFGEGSRLTVL.

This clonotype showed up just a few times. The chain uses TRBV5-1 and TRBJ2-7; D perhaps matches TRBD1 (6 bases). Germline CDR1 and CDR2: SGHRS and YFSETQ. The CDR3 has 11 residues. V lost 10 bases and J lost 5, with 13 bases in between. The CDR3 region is CASQDSHEQYF. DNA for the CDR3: TGCGCCTCTCAGGACAGCCACGAGCAGTACTTC.

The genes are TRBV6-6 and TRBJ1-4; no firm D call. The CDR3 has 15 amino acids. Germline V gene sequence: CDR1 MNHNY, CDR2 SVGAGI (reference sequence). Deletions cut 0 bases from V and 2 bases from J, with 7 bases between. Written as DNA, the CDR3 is TGTGCCAGCAGTTACTCGGACGGGACTAATGAAAAACTGTTTTTT. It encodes CASSYSDGTNEKLFF.

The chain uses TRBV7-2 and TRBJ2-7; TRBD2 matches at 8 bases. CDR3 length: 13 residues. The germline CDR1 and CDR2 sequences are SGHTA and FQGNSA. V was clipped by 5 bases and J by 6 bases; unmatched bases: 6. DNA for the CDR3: TGTGCCAGCAGCCTACAGCGGGAGCGCGAGCAGTACTTC. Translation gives CASSLQREREQYF.